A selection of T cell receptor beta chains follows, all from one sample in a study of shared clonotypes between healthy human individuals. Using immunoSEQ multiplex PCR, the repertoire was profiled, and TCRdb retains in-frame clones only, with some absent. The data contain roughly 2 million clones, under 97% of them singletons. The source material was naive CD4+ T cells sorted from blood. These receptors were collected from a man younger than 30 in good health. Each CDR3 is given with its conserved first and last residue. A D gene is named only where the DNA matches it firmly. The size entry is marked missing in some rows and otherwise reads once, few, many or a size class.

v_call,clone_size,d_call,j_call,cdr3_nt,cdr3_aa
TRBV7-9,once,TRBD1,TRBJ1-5,TGTGCCAGCAGCTTAGGACAGGGGGCGAGCAATCAGCCCCAGCATTTT,CASSLGQGASNQPQHF
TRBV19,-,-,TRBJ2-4,TGTGCCACCCTGACCCCAGGGAACATTCAGTACTTC,CATLTPGNIQYF
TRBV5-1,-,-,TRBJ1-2,TGCGCCAGCAGCCCGGGGGCGCAAGGCTACACCTTC,CASSPGAQGYTF
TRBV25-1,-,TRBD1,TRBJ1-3,TGTGCCAGCAGTGAATTCGGGCAGGGGGCTAGCAACACCATATATTTT,CASSEFGQGASNTIYF
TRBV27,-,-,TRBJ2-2,TGTGCCAGCAGCCCTATCCTGGTGGAGGCGAACACCGGGGAGCTGTTTTTT,CASSPILVEANTGELFF
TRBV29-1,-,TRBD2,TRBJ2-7,TGCAGCGTGGAGCGGGAGCGAGACGAGCAGTACTTC,CSVERERDEQYF
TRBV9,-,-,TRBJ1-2,TGTGCCAGCAGCGTAAAGGACCGGATGAATGGCTACACCTTC,CASSVKDRMNGYTF
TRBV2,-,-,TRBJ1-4,TGTGCCAGCAGTGAATTGGGGAAGGAAAAACTGTTTTTT,CASSELGKEKLFF
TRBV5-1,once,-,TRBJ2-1,TGCGCCAGCAGCTCTCCTAGCGTCCACAATGAGCAGTTCTTC,CASSSPSVHNEQFF
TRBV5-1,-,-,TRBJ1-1,TGCGCCAGCAGCGTCCCCGATGCTAACACTGAAGCTTTCTTT,CASSVPDANTEAFF
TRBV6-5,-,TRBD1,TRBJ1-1,TGTGCCAGCAGCTCCAGGAAGACAGGGCCTGAAGCTTTCTTT,CASSSRKTGPEAFF
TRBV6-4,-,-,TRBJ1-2,TGTGCCAGCAGCCCCGAGGTGGGCCTAGCTAACTATGGCTACACCTTC,CASSPEVGLANYGYTF
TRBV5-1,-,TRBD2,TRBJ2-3,TGCGCCAGCAGCTTGGAGCTAGCGGGGGGGATTGCCACAGATACGCAGTATTTT,CASSLELAGGIATDTQYF
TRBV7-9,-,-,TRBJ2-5,TGTGCCAGCGAGGGCCAAGAGACCCAGTACTTC,CASEGQETQYF
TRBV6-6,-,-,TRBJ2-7,TGTGCCAGCAGGAGGGGTGGGACAAACTACGAGCAGTACTTC,CASRRGGTNYEQYF
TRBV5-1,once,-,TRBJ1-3,TGCGCCAGCAGCCCTGGTCCGAGCTCTGGAAACACCATATATTTT,CASSPGPSSGNTIYF
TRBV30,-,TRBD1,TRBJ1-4,TGTGCCTGGACAATTGGACAGGGTGATGAAAAACTGTTTTTT,CAWTIGQGDEKLFF
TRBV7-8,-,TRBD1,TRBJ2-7,TGTGCCAGCAGCCCGAGGACAGGGTTTTCCTACGAGCAGTACTTC,CASSPRTGFSYEQYF
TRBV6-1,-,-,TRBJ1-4,TGTGCCAGCAGTGAACAGGGAGTACCACCATTTTTT,CASSEQGVPPFF
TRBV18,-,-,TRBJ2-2,TGTGCCAGCTCACGACGGGACCGCGTAGGAACCGGGGAGCTGTTTTTT,CASSRRDRVGTGELFF
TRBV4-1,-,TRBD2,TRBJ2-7,TGCGCCAGCAGCCAGCCTAGCGGGGCATCCTACGAGCAGTACTTC,CASSQPSGASYEQYF
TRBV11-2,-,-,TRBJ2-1,TGTGCCAGCAGCCTCCGGGACTTTAATGTTGATGAGCAGTTCTTC,CASSLRDFNVDEQFF
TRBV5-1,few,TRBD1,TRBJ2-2,TGCGCCAGCAGCTTGGCCGGGACAGCGAACACCGGGGAGCTGTTTTTT,CASSLAGTANTGELFF
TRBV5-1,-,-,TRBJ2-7,TGCGCCAGCACTCCCCGCGGAGGAGGCGAGCAGTACTTC,CASTPRGGGEQYF
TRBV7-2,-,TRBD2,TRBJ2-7,TGTGCCAGCAGCTTACTAAGGGCGGGAGGGGTATACGAGCAGTACTTC,CASSLLRAGGVYEQYF
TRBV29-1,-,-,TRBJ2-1,TGCAGCGTTGAGTTGGGGAGGAATGAGCAGTTCTTC,CSVELGRNEQFF